This T cell receptor beta chain was obtained from a study of long-term antiretroviral therapy in people with HIV. Study-wide points: Narrower CDR3 length ranges marked HIV repertoires relative to controls.

This CDR3 is 14 amino acids long. Germline lookup yields CDR1 MNHEY and CDR2 SVGAGI. At survey level, the immunoSEQ assay was run in its v3.0 version. Clones were read by immunoSEQ multiplex PCR, and TCRdb kept only the in-frame ones, dropping some. The table includes some 31,000 clones, around 97% detected once. A note on this clone: What it recognizes is unknown.

The J gene is TRBJ2-5, the V gene TRBV6-5; D gene ambiguous. The DNA matches TRBJ2-7 better at its end, which makes the J call doubtful. The sequences come from unsorted PBMCs, collected 6.9 years after starting antiretroviral therapy. This sequence was found in a man aged 30 to 39 with HIV. The DNA of the CDR3 is TGTGCCAGCATGTCTTCGGCGCCCTCCTACGAGCAGTACTTC. Its protein is CASMSSAPSYEQYF.